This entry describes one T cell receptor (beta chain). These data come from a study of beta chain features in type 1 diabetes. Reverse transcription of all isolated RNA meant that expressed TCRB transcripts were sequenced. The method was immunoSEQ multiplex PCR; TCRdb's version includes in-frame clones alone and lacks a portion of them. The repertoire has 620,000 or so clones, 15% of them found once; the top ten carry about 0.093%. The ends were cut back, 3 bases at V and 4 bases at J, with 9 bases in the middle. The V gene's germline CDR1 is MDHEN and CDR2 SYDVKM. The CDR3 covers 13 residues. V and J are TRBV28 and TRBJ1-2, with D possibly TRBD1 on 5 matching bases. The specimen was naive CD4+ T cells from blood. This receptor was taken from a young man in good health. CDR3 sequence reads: CASSFGGSYGYTF. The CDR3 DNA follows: TGTGCCAGCAGTTTTGGGGGTTCCTATGGCTACACCTTC.